These T cell receptor beta chains were read from a single sample in a study of cytomegalovirus exposure and HLA in healthy donors. Libraries were prepared by immunoSEQ multiplex PCR; TCRdb keeps only in-frame clonotypes and omits some of them. In the table there are about 200,000 clones, over 70% of which are singletons. Material: PBMCs. Receptors originate from a man aged 40-49 years in good health and CMV-seropositive. CDR3s include the opening cysteine and the closing phenylalanine or tryptophan. The D gene is left open where the match is weak. A clone size is listed for some rows: how often the clone was seen (once, few, many), or a class if it is expanded.

TRBV9	NA	NA	TRBJ2-3	TGTGCCAGCAGCGTAGAGGGGGACACGCAGTATTTT	CASSVEGDTQYF
TRBV10-1	few	TRBD2	TRBJ2-7	TGCGCCAGCAGTGGCTACGGCGGGAGAGGTGACGAGCAGTACTTC	CASSGYGGRGDEQYF
TRBV19	NA	NA	TRBJ1-1	TGTGCCAGTAGTATCAGTCTGGGGCAGGTTACTGAAGCTTTCTTT	CASSISLGQVTEAFF
TRBV5-1	NA	TRBD2	TRBJ2-7	TGCGCCAGCAGCTTAACGGCTAGCGGGAGCTCCTACGAGCAGTACTTC	CASSLTASGSSYEQYF
TRBV30	few	TRBD1	TRBJ2-1	TGTGCCTGGAGTGTCGGGACAGCTTTAAATGAGCAGTTCTTC	CAWSVGTALNEQFF
TRBV5-4	NA	NA	TRBJ2-1	TGTGCCAGCAGCTGGAGACAGGTAGGGAGTGAGCAGTTCTTC	CASSWRQVGSEQFF
TRBV27	NA	TRBD1	TRBJ1-1	TGTGCCAGCAGACGGGTCCCGGGACAGGGAATGAACACTGAAGCTTTCTTT	CASRRVPGQGMNTEAFF
TRBV6-5	NA	NA	TRBJ2-1	TGTGCCAGCAGAAACTTCAATGAGCAGTTCTTC	CASRNFNEQFF
TRBV5-4	few	NA	TRBJ1-1	TGTGCCAGCAGCCACATAAGGACTGGGAAACTTGAAGCTTTCTTT	CASSHIRTGKLEAFF
TRBV27	NA	NA	TRBJ1-1	TGTGCCAGCAGTAGGATCAGGGGTAATGAAGCTTTCTTT	CASSRIRGNEAFF
TRBV6-6	NA	NA	TRBJ2-3	TGTGCCAGCAGCCCTCAGACTACCTGGGATACGCAGTATTTT	CASSPQTTWDTQYF
TRBV28	few	NA	TRBJ2-7	TGTGCCAGCAGTGCGCAATCTAGCGCCCACTCCTACGAGCAGTACTTC	CASSAQSSAHSYEQYF
TRBV5-1	NA	TRBD2	TRBJ2-4	TGCGCCAGCAGTCCGACTAGCGGGGACAACATTCAGTACTTC	CASSPTSGDNIQYF
TRBV4-3	NA	NA	TRBJ1-2	TGCGCCAGCAGTCTTAGTGGGGCTGGCTACACCTTC	CASSLSGAGYTF
TRBV19	once	TRBD1	TRBJ2-3	TGTGCCACCAACCCGGGACAGGGGGCAGATACGCAGTATTTT	CATNPGQGADTQYF
TRBV27	once	NA	TRBJ1-5	TGTGCCAGCAGTTTATCAGGGAATCGGGAACCCCAGCATTTT	CASSLSGNREPQHF
TRBV2	NA	NA	TRBJ2-6	TGTGCCAGCAGTGAGACAGCTGGGGCCAACGTCCTGACTTTC	CASSETAGANVLTF
TRBV11-3	few	NA	TRBJ2-2	TGTGCCAGCAGCTTAGGGAACAGCGGTCCTGCGGGCGGGGAGCTGTTTTTT	CASSLGNSGPAGGELFF
TRBV29-1	once	NA	TRBJ1-1	TGCAGCGCCAAGACCCCTGGGACTAACACTGAAGCTTTCTTT	CSAKTPGTNTEAFF
TRBV15	NA	NA	TRBJ2-7	TGTGCCACCAGCAGAGATCCGCGGGGTTCTGAAGAGCAGTACTTC	CATSRDPRGSEEQYF
TRBV19	NA	NA	TRBJ2-7	TGTGCCAGTAGTAACAGACGAACCTCCTACGAGCAGTACTTC	CASSNRRTSYEQYF
TRBV18	NA	TRBD1	TRBJ2-7	TGTGCCAGCTCACAGGGGGCTACCTACGAGCAGTACTTC	CASSQGATYEQYF
TRBV7-9	once	TRBD1	TRBJ1-2	TGTGCCAGCAGACGGACAGGAAACTATGGCTACACCTTC	CASRRTGNYGYTF
TRBV5-5	NA	TRBD1	TRBJ1-2	TGTGCCAGCAGTCTCGACAGGGGGCATTACTATGGCTACACCTTC	CASSLDRGHYYGYTF
TRBV5-6	NA	TRBD1	TRBJ2-2	TGTGCCAGCAGCAGGCAAGGCGGACAGGGTGGCCGGGAGCTGTTTTTT	CASSRQGGQGGRELFF
TRBV29-1	NA	NA	TRBJ1-3	TGCAGCGCTGAGACTCAGGGTTTGCGAAACACCATATATTTT	CSAETQGLRNTIYF
TRBV28	NA	NA	TRBJ2-1	TGTGCCAGCAATCGGGAGTACCTACCGAATGAGCAGTTCTTC	CASNREYLPNEQFF
TRBV27	NA	TRBD1	TRBJ2-7	TGTGCCAGCAGGAGGACAGGGGTCCACGAGCAGTACTTC	CASRRTGVHEQYF
TRBV19	NA	TRBD2	TRBJ2-5	TGTGCCAGTAGTATAACTAGCGCGGGAGGGGGGACCCAGTACTTC	CASSITSAGGGTQYF